This T cell receptor beta chain originates from a study of molecular identifiers for immune sequencing clone quantification. Whole-study findings and limits: Clone sizes that are highly expanded could be underestimated when identical TCR molecules share a barcode. Amid over 900,000 naive cells, spiked Jurkat TCR RNA from one cell was reportedly still detectable.

Comments on this clonotype: Its matching antigen is unknown.

The bulk TCR libraries were made with methods described before and with listed TCR primers. TCRdb fed the PCR reads into MiXCR, producing one record per CDR3 protein. This table has over 550,000 distinct CDR3 sequences, approximately 24% appearing once. The CDR3 consists of 12 residues. V was pared by 9 bases and J by 8 bases, with 14 bases between. Looked up from germline, CDR1 is LNHDA and CDR2 is SQIVND (reference sequence). A CD8+CD4-CCR7+CD45RA+ gate was used to sort naive CD8 T cells. Sequences were obtained from naive CD8+ T cells from blood, with Jurkat cell RNA spiked in. Subset defined: FACS-sorted CD8+CD4-CCR7+CD45RA+ naive T cells. This chain joins TRBV19 and TRBJ2-1; D is possibly TRBD2 (5 bases). This clonotype was obtained from a human donor in good health. Some libraries in this study had Jurkat cell RNA spiked in. This CDR3 is CASLTREDEQFF. The CDR3, as DNA: TGTGCCAGCCTAACTAGAGAGGATGAGCAGTTCTTC. The whole variable domain, filled in from reference TRBV19 and TRBJ2-1, reads DGGITQSPKYLFRKEGQNVTLSCEQNLNHDAMYWYRQDPGQGLRLIYYSQIVNDFQKGDIAEGYSVSREKKESFPLTVTSAQKNPTAFYLCASLTREDEQFFGPGTRLTVL.